This note documents a single T cell receptor beta chain sequence. V trimming: 1 base; J trimming: 0 bases; junction bases outside the gene matches: 0. This CDR3 spans 14 amino acids. Germline loops: CDR1 SGHVS, CDR2 FNYEAQ. The primer mix had 60 Vbeta and 13 Jbeta primers. TCRdb's table, derived via immunoSEQ multiplex PCR, lists solely in-frame clones and lacks some. The sample records about 160,000 clones, approximately 80% being singletons. This sample is drawn from a study of cytomegalovirus exposure and HLA in healthy donors. The gene calls are TRBV7-6 and TRBJ2-7; 7 bases are shared with TRBD2. Input material: PBMCs. The clonotype comes from a woman aged 50 to 65 in good health and CMV-seropositive. CDR3 in DNA: TGTGCCAGCAGCTTAGGCGGGGGCTCCTACGAGCAGTACTTC. It specifies CASSLGGGSYEQYF.